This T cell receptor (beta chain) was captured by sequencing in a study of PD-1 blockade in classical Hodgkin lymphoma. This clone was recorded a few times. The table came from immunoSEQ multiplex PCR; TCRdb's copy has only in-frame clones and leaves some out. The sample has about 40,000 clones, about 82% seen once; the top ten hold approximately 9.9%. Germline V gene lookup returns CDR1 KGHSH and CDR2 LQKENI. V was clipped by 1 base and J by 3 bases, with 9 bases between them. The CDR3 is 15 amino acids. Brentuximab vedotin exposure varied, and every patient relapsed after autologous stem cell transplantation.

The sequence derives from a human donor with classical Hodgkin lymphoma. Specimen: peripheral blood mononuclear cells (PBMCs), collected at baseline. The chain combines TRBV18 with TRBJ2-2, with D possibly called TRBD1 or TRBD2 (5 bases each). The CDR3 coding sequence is TGTGCCAGCTCACCACTGGGGGTGGACACCGGGGAGCTGTTTTTT. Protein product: CASSPLGVDTGELFF.